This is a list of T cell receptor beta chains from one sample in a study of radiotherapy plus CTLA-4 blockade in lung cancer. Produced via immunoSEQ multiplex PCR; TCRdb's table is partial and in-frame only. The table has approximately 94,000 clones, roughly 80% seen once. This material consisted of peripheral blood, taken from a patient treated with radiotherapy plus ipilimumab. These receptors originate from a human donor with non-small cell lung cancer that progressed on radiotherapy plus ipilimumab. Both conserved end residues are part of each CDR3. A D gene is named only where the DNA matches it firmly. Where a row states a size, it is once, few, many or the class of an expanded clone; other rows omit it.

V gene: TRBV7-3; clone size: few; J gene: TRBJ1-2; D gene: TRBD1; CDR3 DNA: TGTGCCAGCAGCTTAAGCGCCAGGGGGCTTGGCGGCTACACCTTC; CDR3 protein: CASSLSARGLGGYTF
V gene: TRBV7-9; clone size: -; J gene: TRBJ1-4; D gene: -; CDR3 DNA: TGTGCCAGCAGCTCCGGCGACAGGACAACTAATGAAAAACTGTTTTTT; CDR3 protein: CASSSGDRTTNEKLFF
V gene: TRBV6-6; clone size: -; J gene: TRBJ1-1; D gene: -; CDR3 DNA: TGTGCCAGCAACCATCCGACGGAGAACACTGAAGCTTTCTTT; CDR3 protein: CASNHPTENTEAFF
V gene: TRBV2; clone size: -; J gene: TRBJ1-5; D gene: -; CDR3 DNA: TGTGCCAGCAGTGTGTTGCAGGAACCCCAGCATTTT; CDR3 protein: CASSVLQEPQHF
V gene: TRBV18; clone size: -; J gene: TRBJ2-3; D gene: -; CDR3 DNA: TGTGCCAGCTCACCTCCACAGGGATATACGCAGTATTTT; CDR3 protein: CASSPPQGYTQYF
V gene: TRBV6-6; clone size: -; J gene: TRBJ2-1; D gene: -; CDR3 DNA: TGTGCCAGCATGGAGGGTCTTGAGCAGTTCTTC; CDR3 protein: CASMEGLEQFF
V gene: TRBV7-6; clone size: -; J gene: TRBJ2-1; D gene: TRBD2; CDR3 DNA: TGTGCCAGCAGCTTAGTAGCGGGACATAACAATGAGCAGTTCTTC; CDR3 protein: CASSLVAGHNNEQFF
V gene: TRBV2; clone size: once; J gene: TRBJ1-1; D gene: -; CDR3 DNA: TGTGCCAGCAGTTATCAGGTTAACACTGAAGCTTTCTTT; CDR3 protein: CASSYQVNTEAFF
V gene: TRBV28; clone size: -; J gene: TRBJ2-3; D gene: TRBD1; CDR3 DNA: TGTGCCAGCAGTCCCACAGGGGAATGGGCAGATACGCAGTATTTT; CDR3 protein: CASSPTGEWADTQYF
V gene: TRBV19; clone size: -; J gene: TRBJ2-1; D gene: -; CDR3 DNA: TGTGCCAGTAGTACGAGTAGAGACAATGAGCAGTTCTTC; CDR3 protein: CASSTSRDNEQFF
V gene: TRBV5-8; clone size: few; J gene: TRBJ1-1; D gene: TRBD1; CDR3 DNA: TGTGCCAGCAGCCCACAGGGGCCGGGCACTGAAGCTTTCTTT; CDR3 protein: CASSPQGPGTEAFF
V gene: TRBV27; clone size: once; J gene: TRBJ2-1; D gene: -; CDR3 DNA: TGTGCCAGCAGTTTGTCTCTCTCATTTGAGCAGTTCTTC; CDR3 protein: CASSLSLSFEQFF
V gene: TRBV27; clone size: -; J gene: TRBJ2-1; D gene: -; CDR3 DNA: TGTGCCAGCAGTTTTTACGGGACCACGGATGAGCAGTTCTTC; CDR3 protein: CASSFYGTTDEQFF
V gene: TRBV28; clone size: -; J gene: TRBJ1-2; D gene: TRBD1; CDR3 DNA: TGTGCCAGCAGTTCCGGGACAGGGGGGAGCTTAGGCTATGGCTACACCTTC; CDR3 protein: CASSSGTGGSLGYGYTF
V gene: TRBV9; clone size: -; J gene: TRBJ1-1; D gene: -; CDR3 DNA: TGTGCCAGCAGCGTAACTGATAGGAACACTGAAGCTTTCTTT; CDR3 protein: CASSVTDRNTEAFF
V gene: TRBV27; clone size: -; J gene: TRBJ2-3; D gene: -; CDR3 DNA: TGTGCCAGCAGTTTTTACACAGATACGCAGTATTTT; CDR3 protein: CASSFYTDTQYF
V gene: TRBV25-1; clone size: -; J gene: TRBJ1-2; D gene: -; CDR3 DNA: TGTGCCAGCAGTGACTCCGGGGGGAAGGGACTCTATGGCTACACCTTC; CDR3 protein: CASSDSGGKGLYGYTF
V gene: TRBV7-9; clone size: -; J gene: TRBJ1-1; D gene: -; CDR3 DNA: TGTGCCAGCAGGCCGGGACAAATGAACACTGAAGCTTTCTTT; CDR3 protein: CASRPGQMNTEAFF
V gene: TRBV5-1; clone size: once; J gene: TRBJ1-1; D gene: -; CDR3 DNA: TGCGCCAGCAGCTCTTCGGACTCTATTGAAGCTTTCTTT; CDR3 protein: CASSSSDSIEAFF
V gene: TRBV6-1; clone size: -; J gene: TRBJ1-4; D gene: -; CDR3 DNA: TGTGCCAGCAAGCTCGGGAGCAGTAATGAAAAACTGTTTTTT; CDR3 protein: CASKLGSSNEKLFF
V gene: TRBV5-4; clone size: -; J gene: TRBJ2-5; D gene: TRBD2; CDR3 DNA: TGTGCCAGCAGCTTGGATTGGGTCGGGGGGAAAGAGACCCAGTACTTC; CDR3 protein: CASSLDWVGGKETQYF
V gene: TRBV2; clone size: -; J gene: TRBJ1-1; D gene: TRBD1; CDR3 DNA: TGTGCCAGCAGTGCATCCAGGGGGGCTGTCGCTGAAGCTTTCTTT; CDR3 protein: CASSASRGAVAEAFF
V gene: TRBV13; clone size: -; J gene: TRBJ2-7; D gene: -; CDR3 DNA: TGTGCCAGCAGCACTACCGGGACGATCTCTCTTAGCTCCTACGAGCAGTACTTC; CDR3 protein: CASSTTGTISLSSYEQYF
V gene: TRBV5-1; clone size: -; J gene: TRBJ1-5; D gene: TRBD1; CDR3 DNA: TGCGCCAGCATCACCCTATGGACAGGCGGGGGAGATCAGCCCCAGCATTTT; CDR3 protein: CASITLWTGGGDQPQHF
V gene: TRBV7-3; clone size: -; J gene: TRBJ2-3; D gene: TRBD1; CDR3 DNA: TGTGCCAGCAGCTTAGGGACAGGGCTAGATACGCAGTATTTT; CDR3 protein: CASSLGTGLDTQYF
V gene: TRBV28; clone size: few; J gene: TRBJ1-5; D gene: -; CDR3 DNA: TGTGCCAGCAGTTCCGAGACAGCACAATATAGCAATCAGCCCCAGCATTTT; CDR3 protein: CASSSETAQYSNQPQHF
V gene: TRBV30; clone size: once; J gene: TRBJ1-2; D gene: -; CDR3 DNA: TGTGCCTGGAGTGTTTTCGGGGGCCCGGGTGGCTACACCTTC; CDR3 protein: CAWSVFGGPGGYTF
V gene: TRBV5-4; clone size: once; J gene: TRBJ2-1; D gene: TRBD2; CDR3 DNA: TGTGCCAGCAGCCCTGCACTAGCGGGAGCTAGCAATGAGCAGTTCTTC; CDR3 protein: CASSPALAGASNEQFF
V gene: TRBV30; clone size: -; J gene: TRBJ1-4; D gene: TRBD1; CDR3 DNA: TGTGCCTGGAGTGCGGGACAGGGCATGGGTAATGAAAAACTGTTTTTT; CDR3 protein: CAWSAGQGMGNEKLFF